This T cell receptor (beta chain) appears in the sequencing data of a study of cytomegalovirus exposure and HLA in healthy donors. Study-wide context: There were nearly 120 million unique TCR beta sequences, drawn from 150 million to 200 million T cells, in an earlier analysis. The study's findings and limits: Rarity marked most TCR sequences, yet some public TCRs occurred in many donors. Under in vitro conditions, a few CMV-associated chains were confirmed as specific for CMV antigens. In a later analysis, the majority of CMV-associated beta chains seemingly showed HLA restriction.

In the case of this clone: The antigen is undetermined.

CDR3 length: 14 residues. V was cut by 5 bases and J by 0 bases, with 8 bases left in between. Germline loops: CDR1 PRHDT, CDR2 FYEKMQ (reference sequence). The PCR was carried out with 60 Vbeta primers and 13 Jbeta primers. Sequencing used immunoSEQ multiplex PCR; TCRdb keeps in-frame clones, though not all of them. Of over 150,000 clones listed, approximately 80% were seen once; the top ten hold around 1.2%. The source is a girl aged 2 to 10 in good health and CMV-seropositive. The V and J genes are TRBV13 and TRBJ1-3, with D unclear. Sequencing was carried out using PBMCs. The CDR3 loop is CASSLDGSGNTIYF. Here the CDR3 DNA reads TGTGCCAGCAGCCTAGACGGCTCTGGAAACACCATATATTTT.